Sequencing of this T cell receptor (beta chain) was carried out in a study of CD8+CD57+ T cells in acquired aplastic anemia. Background on the study: CD4+ and CD8+ cells, once sorted, gave DNA averaging roughly 3.4 ug.

Regarding the study as a whole: The study found no significant CD8+ Simpson's diversity difference between patients and controls.

CD8+CD57+ cell expansion, shown by flow cytometry, had occurred in the patients selected for sequencing. The patients, all of them, had severe acquired aplastic anemia. This clonotype was counted between two and nine times. The antigen is undetermined. TCR beta VDJ and CDR3 were profiled, and genomic DNA was the template. TCRdb recomputed calls from the reads with MiXCR, one row per CDR3 protein. The sample lists fewer than 200,000 distinct CDR3 sequences, under 55% occurring once. Sequenced: sorted CD4+, CD8+, or CD8+CD57+ T cells (not recorded which) from PBMCs. The TCR originated in a human donor with aplastic anemia.

The CDR3 is CAISGSGGNSPLHF. CDR3 nucleotide sequence: TGTGCCATCAGTGGCTCAGGCGGCAATTCACCCCTCCACTTT. This sequence joins TRBV10-3 and TRBJ1-6, with D unclear. V was shortened by 4 bases and J by 7 bases, with 11 bases between the two germline ends. Germline V lookup: CDR1 ENHRY, CDR2 SYGVKD. The CDR3 runs to 14 residues.